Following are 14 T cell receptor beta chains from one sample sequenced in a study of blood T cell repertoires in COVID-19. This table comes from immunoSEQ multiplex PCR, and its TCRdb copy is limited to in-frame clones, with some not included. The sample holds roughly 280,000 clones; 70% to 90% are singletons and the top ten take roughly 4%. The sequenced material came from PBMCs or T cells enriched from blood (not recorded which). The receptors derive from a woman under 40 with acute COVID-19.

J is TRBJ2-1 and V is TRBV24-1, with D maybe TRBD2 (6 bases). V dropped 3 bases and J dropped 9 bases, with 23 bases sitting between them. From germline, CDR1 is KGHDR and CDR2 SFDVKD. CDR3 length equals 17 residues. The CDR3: CATSDRDFPMASFEQFF. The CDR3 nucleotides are TGTGCCACCAGTGATCGGGACTTCCCTATGGCTAGTTTTGAGCAGTTCTTC.

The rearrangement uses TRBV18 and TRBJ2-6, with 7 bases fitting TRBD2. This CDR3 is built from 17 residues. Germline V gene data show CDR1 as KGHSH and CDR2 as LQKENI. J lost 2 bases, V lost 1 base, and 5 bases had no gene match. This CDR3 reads CASSPREGAAGANVLTF. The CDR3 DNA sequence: TGTGCCAGCTCACCACGGGAGGGAGCAGCTGGGGCCAACGTCCTGACTTTC.

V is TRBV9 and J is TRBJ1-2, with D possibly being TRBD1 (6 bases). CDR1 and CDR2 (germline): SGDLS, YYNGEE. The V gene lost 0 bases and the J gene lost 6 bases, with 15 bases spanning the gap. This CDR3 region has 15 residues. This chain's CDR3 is CASSVGSAGANGYTF. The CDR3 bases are TGTGCCAGCAGCGTAGGGTCAGCAGGGGCTAATGGCTACACCTTC.

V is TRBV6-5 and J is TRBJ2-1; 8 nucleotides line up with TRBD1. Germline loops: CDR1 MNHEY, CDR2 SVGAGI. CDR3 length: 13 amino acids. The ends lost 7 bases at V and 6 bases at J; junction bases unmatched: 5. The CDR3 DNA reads TGTGCCAGCAAGGGACAGGACCGCAATGAGCAGTTCTTC. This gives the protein CASKGQDRNEQFF.

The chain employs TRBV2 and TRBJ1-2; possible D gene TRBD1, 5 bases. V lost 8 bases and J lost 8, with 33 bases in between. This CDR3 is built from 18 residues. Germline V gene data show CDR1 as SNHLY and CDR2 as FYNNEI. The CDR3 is CASFALRDLLAGQYGYTF. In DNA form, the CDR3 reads TGTGCCAGCTTTGCCCTCCGGGATCTCCTAGCGGGGCAATACGGCTACACCTTC.

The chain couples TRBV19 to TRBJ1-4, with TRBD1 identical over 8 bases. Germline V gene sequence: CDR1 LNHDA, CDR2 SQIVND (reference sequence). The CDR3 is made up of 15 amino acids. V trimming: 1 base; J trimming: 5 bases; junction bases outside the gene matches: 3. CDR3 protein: CASSIAGQGNEKLFF. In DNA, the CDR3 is TGTGCCAGTAGTATAGCCGGACAGGGAAATGAAAAACTGTTTTTT.

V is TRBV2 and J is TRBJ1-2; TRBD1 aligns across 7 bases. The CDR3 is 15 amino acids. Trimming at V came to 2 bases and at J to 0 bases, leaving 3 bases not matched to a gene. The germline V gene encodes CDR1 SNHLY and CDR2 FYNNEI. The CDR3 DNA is TGTGCCAGCAGTGAAAGGGGACAGCCTAACTATGGCTACACCTTC. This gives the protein CASSERGQPNYGYTF.

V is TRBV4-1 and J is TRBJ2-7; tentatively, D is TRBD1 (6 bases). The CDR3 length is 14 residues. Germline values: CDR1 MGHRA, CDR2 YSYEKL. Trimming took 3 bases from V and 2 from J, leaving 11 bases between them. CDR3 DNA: TGCGCCAGCAGCCATCCGACAGGTCCCTACGAGCAGTACTTC. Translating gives CASSHPTGPYEQYF.

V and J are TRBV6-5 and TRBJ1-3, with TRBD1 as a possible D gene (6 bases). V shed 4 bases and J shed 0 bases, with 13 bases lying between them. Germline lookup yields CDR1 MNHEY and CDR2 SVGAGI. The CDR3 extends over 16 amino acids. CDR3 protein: CASSSSGQSSGNTIYF. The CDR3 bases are TGTGCCAGCAGTTCTTCAGGACAGAGCTCTGGAAACACCATATATTTT.

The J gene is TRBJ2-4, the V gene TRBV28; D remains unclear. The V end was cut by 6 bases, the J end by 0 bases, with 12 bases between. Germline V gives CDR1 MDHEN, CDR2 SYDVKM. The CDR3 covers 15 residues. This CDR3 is CASSRRLLAKNIQYF. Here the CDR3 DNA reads TGTGCCAGCAGCAGGCGCCTTTTAGCCAAAAACATTCAGTACTTC.

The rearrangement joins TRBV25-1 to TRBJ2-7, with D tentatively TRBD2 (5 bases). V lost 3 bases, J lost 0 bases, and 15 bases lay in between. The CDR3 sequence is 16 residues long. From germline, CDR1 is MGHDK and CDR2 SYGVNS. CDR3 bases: TGTGCCAGCAGTGATGCGGGTGTGATGAGCTCCTACGAGCAGTACTTC. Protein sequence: CASSDAGVMSSYEQYF.

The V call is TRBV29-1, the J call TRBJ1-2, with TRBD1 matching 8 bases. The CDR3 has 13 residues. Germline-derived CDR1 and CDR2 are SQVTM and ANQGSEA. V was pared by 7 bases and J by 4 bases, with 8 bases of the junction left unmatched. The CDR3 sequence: CSASGQGSYGYTF. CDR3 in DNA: TGCAGCGCATCAGGACAGGGTTCCTATGGCTACACCTTC.

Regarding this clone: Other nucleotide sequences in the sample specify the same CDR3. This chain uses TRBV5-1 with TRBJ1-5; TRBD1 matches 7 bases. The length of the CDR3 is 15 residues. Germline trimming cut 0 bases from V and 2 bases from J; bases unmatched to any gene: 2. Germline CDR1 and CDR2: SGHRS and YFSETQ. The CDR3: CASSLGQGGNQPQHF. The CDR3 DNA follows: TGCGCCAGCAGCTTGGGACAGGGTGGCAATCAGCCCCAGCATTTT.

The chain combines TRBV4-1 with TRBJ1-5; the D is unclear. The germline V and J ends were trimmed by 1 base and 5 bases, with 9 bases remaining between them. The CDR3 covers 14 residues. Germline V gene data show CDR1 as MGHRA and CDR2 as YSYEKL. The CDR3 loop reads CASSQVAKDQPQHF. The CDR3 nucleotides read TGCGCCAGCAGCCAAGTGGCAAAAGATCAGCCCCAGCATTTT.